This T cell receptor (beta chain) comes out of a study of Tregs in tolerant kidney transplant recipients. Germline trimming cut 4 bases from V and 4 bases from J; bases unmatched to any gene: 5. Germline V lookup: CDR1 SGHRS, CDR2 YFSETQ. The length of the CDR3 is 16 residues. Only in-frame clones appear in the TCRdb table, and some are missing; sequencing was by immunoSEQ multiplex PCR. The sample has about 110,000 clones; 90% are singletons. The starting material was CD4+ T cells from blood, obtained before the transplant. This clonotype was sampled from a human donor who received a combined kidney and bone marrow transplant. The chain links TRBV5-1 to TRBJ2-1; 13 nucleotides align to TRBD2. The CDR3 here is CASSLTSGGPYNEQFF. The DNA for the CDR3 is TGCGCCAGCAGCCTGACTAGCGGGGGGCCATACAATGAGCAGTTCTTC.